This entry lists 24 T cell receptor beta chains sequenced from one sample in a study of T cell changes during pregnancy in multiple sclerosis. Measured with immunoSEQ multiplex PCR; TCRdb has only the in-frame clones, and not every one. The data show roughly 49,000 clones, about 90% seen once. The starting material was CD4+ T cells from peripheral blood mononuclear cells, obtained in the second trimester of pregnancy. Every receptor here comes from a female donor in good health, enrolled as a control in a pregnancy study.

CDR3 coding DNA: TGTGCCAGCAGCCAATCAGACGGGTTCTCTGGAAACACCATATATTTT. Encoded protein: CASSQSDGFSGNTIYF. The chain recombines TRBV4-2 with TRBJ1-3; D gene ambiguous. The CDR3 sequence is 16 residues long. Trimming pared 2 bases from V and 0 bases from J, leaving 11 bases between. Germline CDR1 LGHNA, CDR2 YNFKEQ.

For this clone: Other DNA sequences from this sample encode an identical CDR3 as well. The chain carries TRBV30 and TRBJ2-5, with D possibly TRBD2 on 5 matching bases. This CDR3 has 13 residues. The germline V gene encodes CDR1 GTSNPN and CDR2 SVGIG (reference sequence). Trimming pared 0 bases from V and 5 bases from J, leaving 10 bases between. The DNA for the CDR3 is TGTGCCTGGAGTGTAAGCCGAGGGGAGACCCAGTACTTC. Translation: CAWSVSRGETQYF.

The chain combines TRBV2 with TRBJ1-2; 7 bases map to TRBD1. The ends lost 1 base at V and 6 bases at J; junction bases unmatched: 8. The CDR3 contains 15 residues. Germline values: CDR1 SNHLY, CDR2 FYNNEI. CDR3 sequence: CASSEGPGGGHGYTF. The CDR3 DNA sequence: TGTGCCAGCAGTGAAGGCCCAGGGGGAGGCCATGGCTACACCTTC. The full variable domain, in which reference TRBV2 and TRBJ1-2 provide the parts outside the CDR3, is EPEVTQTPSHQVTQMGQEVILRCVPISNHLYFYWYRQILGQKVEFLVSFYNNEISEKSEIFDDQFSVERPDGSNFTLKIRSTKLEDSAMYFCASSEGPGGGHGYTFGSGTRLTVV.

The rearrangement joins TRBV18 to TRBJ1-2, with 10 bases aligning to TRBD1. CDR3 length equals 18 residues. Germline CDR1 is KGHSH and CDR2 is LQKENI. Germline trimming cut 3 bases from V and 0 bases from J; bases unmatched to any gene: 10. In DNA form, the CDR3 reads TGTGCCAGCTCACCCTCCGGGACAGGGGCGTTAGCTAACTATGGCTACACCTTC. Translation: CASSPSGTGALANYGYTF.

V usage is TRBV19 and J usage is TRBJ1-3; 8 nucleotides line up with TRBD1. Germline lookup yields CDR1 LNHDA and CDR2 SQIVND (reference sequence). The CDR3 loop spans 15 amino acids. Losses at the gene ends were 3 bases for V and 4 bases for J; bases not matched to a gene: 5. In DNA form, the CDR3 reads TGTGCCAGTAGTATCAGGGGGCCGAGGGGAAACACCATATATTTT. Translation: CASSIRGPRGNTIYF.

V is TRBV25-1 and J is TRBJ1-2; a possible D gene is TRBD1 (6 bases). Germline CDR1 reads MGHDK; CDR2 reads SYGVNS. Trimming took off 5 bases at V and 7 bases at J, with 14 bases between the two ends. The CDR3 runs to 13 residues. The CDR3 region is CASSRGKGSGYTF. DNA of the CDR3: TGTGCCAGCAGTAGGGGGAAAGGATCTGGCTACACCTTC.

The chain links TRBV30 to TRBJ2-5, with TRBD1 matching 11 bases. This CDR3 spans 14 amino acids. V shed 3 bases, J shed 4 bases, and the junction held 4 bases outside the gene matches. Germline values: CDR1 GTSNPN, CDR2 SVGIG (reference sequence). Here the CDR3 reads CAWSQGTGGETQYF. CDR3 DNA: TGTGCCTGGAGCCAGGGGACAGGGGGAGAGACCCAGTACTTC.

The CDR3 sequence: CASSQTTREETQYF. The DNA of the CDR3 is TGTGCCAGCAGCCAAACCACCCGGGAGGAGACCCAGTACTTC. The chain is built from TRBV4-2 and TRBJ2-5; D perhaps matches TRBD2 (6 bases). From germline, CDR1 is LGHNA and CDR2 YNFKEQ. This CDR3 is 14 amino acids long. The V gene lost 2 bases and the J gene lost 5 bases, with 12 bases spanning the gap.

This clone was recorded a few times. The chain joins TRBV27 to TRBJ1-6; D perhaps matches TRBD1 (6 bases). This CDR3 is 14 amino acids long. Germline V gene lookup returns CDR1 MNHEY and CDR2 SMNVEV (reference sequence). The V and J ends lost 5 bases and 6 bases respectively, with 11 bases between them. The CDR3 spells CASSLWDTNSPLHF. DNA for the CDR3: TGTGCCAGCAGTCTGTGGGACACTAATTCACCCCTCCACTTT.

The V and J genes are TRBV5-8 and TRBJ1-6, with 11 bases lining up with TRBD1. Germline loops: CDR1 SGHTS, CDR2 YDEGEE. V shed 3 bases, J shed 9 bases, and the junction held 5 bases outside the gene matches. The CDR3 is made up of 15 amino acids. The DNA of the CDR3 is TGTGCCAGCAGCTCGGGACAGGGGGAGGGTTCACCCCTCCACTTT. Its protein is CASSSGQGEGSPLHF.

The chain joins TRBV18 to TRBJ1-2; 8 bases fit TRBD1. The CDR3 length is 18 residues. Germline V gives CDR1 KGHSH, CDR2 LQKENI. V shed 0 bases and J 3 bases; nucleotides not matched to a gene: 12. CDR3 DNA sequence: TGTGCCAGCTCACCACCGTCAGGGGGCGCTTCGGTTGACTATGGCTACACCTTC. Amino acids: CASSPPSGGASVDYGYTF.

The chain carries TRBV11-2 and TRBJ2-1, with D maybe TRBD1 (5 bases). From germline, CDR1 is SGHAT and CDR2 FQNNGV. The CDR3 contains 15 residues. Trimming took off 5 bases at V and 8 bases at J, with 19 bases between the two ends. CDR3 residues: CASSPRIAWGDEQFF. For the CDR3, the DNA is TGTGCCAGCAGCCCCCGGATAGCTTGGGGCGATGAGCAGTTCTTC.

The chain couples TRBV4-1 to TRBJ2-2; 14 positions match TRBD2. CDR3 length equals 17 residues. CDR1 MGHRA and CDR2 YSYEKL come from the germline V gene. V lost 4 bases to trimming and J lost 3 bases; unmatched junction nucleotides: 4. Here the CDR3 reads CASSRGLAGGHTGELFF. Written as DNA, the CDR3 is TGCGCCAGCAGCCGTGGACTAGCGGGGGGACACACCGGGGAGCTGTTTTTT.

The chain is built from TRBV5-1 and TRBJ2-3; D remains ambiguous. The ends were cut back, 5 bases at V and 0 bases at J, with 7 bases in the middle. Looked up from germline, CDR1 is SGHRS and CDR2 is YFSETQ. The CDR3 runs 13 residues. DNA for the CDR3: TGCGCCAGCAGTCCACATAGCACAGATACGCAGTATTTT. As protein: CASSPHSTDTQYF.

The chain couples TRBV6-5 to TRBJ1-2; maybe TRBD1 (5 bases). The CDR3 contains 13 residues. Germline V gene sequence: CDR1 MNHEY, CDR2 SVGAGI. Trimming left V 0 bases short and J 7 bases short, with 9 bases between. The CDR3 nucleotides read TGTGCCAGCAGTTACTCAGGGAGGGGTGGCTACACCTTC. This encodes CASSYSGRGGYTF.

CDR3 region: CASSQERQAIPYEQYF. DNA for the CDR3: TGCGCCAGCAGCCAAGAAAGGCAGGCCATACCTTACGAGCAGTACTTC. This chain uses TRBV4-3 with TRBJ2-7; D unresolved. This CDR3 contains 16 residues. Trimming removed 0 bases from V and 4 bases from J, with 16 bases in between. The germline gives CDR1 LGHNA, CDR2 YSLEER.

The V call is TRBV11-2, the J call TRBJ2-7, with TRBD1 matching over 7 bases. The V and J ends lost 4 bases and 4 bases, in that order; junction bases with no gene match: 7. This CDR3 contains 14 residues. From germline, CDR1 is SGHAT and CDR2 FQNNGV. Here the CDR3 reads CASSSRTGPYEQYF. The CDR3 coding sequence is TGTGCCAGCAGCTCCCGGACAGGACCTTACGAGCAGTACTTC.

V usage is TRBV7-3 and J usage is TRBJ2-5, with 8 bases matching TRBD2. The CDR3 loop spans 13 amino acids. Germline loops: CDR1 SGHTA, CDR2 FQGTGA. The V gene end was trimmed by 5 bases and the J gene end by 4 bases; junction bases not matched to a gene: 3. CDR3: CASSLGTRETQYF. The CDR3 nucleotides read TGTGCCAGCAGCCTGGGGACTAGAGAGACCCAGTACTTC.

The CDR3 sequence is CASSASSGGLQETQYF. The CDR3 bases are TGTGCCAGCAGTGCCTCTAGCGGGGGGCTTCAAGAGACCCAGTACTTC. V gene TRBV2 combines with J gene TRBJ2-5; 11 bases map to TRBD2. V lost 4 bases to trimming and J lost 2 bases; unmatched junction nucleotides: 6. The CDR3 covers 16 residues. CDR1 is SNHLY, CDR2 FYNNEI, per germline.

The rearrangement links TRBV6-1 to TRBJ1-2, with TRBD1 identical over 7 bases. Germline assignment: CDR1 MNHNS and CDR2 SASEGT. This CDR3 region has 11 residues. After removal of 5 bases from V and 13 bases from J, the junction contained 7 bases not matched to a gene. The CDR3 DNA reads TGTGCCAGCAGTAGCCGAGGGGGCGTCACCTTC. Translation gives CASSSRGGVTF.

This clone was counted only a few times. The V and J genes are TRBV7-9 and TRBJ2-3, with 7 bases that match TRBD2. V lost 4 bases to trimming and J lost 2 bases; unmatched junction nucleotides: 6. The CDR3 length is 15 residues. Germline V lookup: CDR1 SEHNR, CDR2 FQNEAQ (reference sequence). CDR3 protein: CASSYSSGITDTQYF. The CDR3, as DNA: TGTGCCAGCAGCTACTCTAGCGGAATCACAGATACGCAGTATTTT.

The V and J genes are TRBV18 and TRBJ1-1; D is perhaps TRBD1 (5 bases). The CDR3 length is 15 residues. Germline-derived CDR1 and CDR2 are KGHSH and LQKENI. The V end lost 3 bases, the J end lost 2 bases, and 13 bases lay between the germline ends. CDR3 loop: CASSPGLQGNTEAFF. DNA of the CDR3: TGTGCCAGCTCACCGGGATTGCAGGGAAACACTGAAGCTTTCTTT.

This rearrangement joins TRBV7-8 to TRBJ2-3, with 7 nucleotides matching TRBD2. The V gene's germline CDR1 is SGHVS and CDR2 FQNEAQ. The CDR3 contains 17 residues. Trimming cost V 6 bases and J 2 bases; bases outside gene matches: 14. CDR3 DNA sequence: TGTGCCAGCAGGAATACCTTGCGGGGGTCCAACACAGATACGCAGTATTTT. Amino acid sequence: CASRNTLRGSNTDTQYF.

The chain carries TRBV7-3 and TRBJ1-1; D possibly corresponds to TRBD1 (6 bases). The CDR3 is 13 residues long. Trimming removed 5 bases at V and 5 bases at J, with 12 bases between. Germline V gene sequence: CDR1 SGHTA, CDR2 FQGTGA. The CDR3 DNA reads TGTGCCAGCAGCCGTGAGGGGGATACTGAAGCTTTCTTT. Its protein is CASSREGDTEAFF.